This TCR beta chain stems from a study of Ad26.COV2.S vaccination and SARS-CoV-2 variants. Study-wide background: Donor was one of the participants in the Ad26.COV2.S arm of the COV1001 trial. Ad26.COV2.S was injected intramuscularly once or twice, 56 days apart.

Treatment indicated: some 19 received Ad26.COV2.S at low or high dose, single or two shots; several received placebo; per-sample allocation not given. Sampling occurred on day 63 after the first vaccine or placebo injection. Aged 18-55 years, donor was enrolled in Boston in about 2020. Notes on the study in general: Vaccinated and placebo-treated recipients had similar non-spike TCR breadth.

Note on this clone: Its specificity is unknown.

This table comes from immunoSEQ multiplex PCR, and its TCRdb copy is limited to in-frame clones, with some not included. The repertoire includes about 420,000 clones, around nine tenths of them detected once, and approximately 4% sits in the top ten. J was trimmed by 5 bases and V by 2 bases; bases with no gene match: 8. Germline values: CDR1 SGHKS, CDR2 YYEKEE (reference sequence). The CDR3 loop spans 15 amino acids. This clonotype originated in a person between 18 and 65 years old who received the Ad26.COV2.S COVID-19 vaccine or a placebo. The source was peripheral blood, collected in a trial of Ad26.COV2.S vaccine versus placebo. The rearrangement links TRBV5-5 to TRBJ2-7, with TRBD1 identical over 9 bases. CDR3 amino acids: CASSLQDRGPHEQYF. Here the CDR3 DNA reads TGTGCCAGCAGCTTACAGGACAGGGGACCCCACGAGCAGTACTTC.